This is a list of T cell receptor beta chains from one sample in a study of T cell responses to AZD1222 COVID-19 vaccine. Method: immunoSEQ multiplex PCR; TCRdb's copy keeps in-frame clones and lacks some. The data show about 130,000 clones, with around 93% seen just once and approximately 6.9% held by the top ten. The material sequenced was peripheral blood, taken 28 days after the second AZD1222 dose. The receptors here all came from an adult who received the AZD1222 COVID-19 vaccine. Each CDR3 is given with its conserved first and last residue. D genes are given only for firm matches.

>TRBD1|TRBV18|TRBJ1-2
CASSPSEGADYGYTF
TGTGCCAGCTCACCCTCCGAGGGGGCCGACTATGGCTACACCTTC
>-|TRBV5-4|TRBJ2-7
CASSLGLNGNEQYF
TGTGCCAGCAGCTTAGGTCTGAACGGGAACGAGCAGTACTTC
>-|TRBV2|TRBJ2-3
CASSGASDTQYF
TGTGCCAGTTCGGGAGCTTCAGATACGCAGTATTTT
>-|TRBV6-1|TRBJ2-7
CASSEVIWGHYEQYF
TGTGCCAGCAGTGAAGTCATATGGGGGCACTACGAGCAGTACTTC
>-|TRBV19|TRBJ2-2
CASIEGRRTGELFF
TGTGCCAGTATTGAGGGGCGAAGAACCGGGGAGCTGTTTTTT
>TRBD1|TRBV28|TRBJ1-5
CASSTGTGSQPQHF
TGTGCCAGTAGTACAGGGACAGGGAGTCAGCCCCAGCATTTT
>-|TRBV5-1|TRBJ1-2
CASSLGQAGGYTF
TGCGCCAGCAGCTTAGGCCAGGCGGGGGGCTACACCTTC
>-|TRBV7-8|TRBJ1-5
CASSPGQSQQPQHF
TGTGCCAGCAGCCCAGGACAGTCCCAGCAGCCCCAGCATTTT
>-|TRBV15|TRBJ2-6
CATSRGGSGANVLTF
TGTGCCACCAGCAGAGGGGGGTCTGGGGCCAACGTCCTGACTTTC
>TRBD1|TRBV28|TRBJ1-3
CASSLYSGTGTGNTIYF
TGTGCCAGCAGTTTATATTCCGGGACAGGTACTGGAAACACCATATATTTT
>TRBD2|TRBV19|TRBJ2-1
CASSIGASGAMYNEQFF
TGTGCCAGTAGTATAGGCGCAAGCGGGGCCATGTACAATGAGCAGTTCTTC
>TRBD1|TRBV6-1|TRBJ2-7
CASSEEGAAYEQYF
TGTGCCAGCAGTGAAGAGGGGGCGGCCTACGAGCAGTACTTC
>-|TRBV5-1|TRBJ1-6
CASSLGSGNSPLHF
TGCGCCAGCAGCTTGGGTTCGGGTAATTCACCCCTCCACTTT
>-|TRBV5-1|TRBJ2-6
CASRQGGSGANVLTF
TGCGCCAGCAGGCAGGGGGGATCTGGGGCCAACGTCCTGACTTTC
>-|TRBV13|TRBJ1-6
CASSMASSLDNSPLHF
TGTGCCAGCAGCATGGCGAGCAGTCTGGATAATTCACCCCTCCACTTT
>TRBD2|TRBV3-1/TRBV3-2|TRBJ2-7
CASSQRPSGTYEQYF
TGTGCCAGCAGCCAAAGACCTAGCGGAACCTACGAGCAGTACTTC